This T cell receptor beta chain was sequenced in a study of CD4 T cells in relation to SARS-CoV-2 and coronaviruses. Note on this clone: Its antigen is not identified.

The method was immunoSEQ multiplex PCR; TCRdb's version includes in-frame clones alone and lacks a portion of them. Among about 29,000 clones listed, roughly 78% were seen once. General study findings and limits: No crossreactivity against non-spike viral proteins was tested here. No donor gave both pre-pandemic and post-infection samples.

The unexposed donors gave CD4+ T cells in about 2010-2019, prior to COVID-19. CD4+ T cells were isolated from the cells after about nine days of culture. As cell numbers allowed, unexposed-donor CD4+ T cells faced SARS-CoV-2 S/N and four cold-coronavirus spikes. Cultures received half-medium IL-2 refreshes on days 3 and 7. Germline CDR1 SEHNR, CDR2 FQNEAQ (reference sequence). The CDR3 is 14 residues long. V lost 3 bases and J 1 base, leaving 8 bases between the germline ends. Sequenced input: CD4+ T cells from PBMCs, cultured in vitro. The V call is TRBV7-9, the J call TRBJ2-3; D is ambiguous. The TCR comes from a human donor in good health. The CDR3 sequence: CASSLDRRTDTQYF. In DNA form, the CDR3 reads TGTGCCAGCAGCTTGGACCGACGCACAGATACGCAGTATTTT.